Listed here are 24 T cell receptor beta chains from one sample, sequenced in a study of T cells after yellow fever vaccination (dated by TCRdb to between 2018 and 2020). The method behind the library was 5' RACE. TCRdb names Illumina HiSeq 2500 as the instrument used. TCRdb took the public reads, trimmed them with fastp at Q25, ran MiXCR for clone calling and kept in-frame beta chains. Records with the same CDR3 protein are collapsed into one entry carrying the most frequent genes and DNA. This sample lists about 96,000 distinct CDR3 sequences; 8.9% were detected once. The leading ten clones occupy roughly 15% of the sample. The treatment or condition label, as the study defines it: live attenuated yellow fever vaccine strain. The sequenced sample was CD8+ T cells not binding an NS4B(214-222) dextramer, sorted from PBMCs, obtained around 14 days after the first yellow fever vaccination. Explained via the paper, the cell subset or site label denotes: NS4B epitope dextramer-negative CD8 T cells. The receptors were sampled from a man younger than 35 who received the YFV17D yellow fever vaccine.

The V gene is TRBV7-9, the J gene TRBJ2-7; 8 bases agree with TRBD1. V was pared by 2 bases and J by 9 bases, with 12 bases of the junction left unmatched. The germline V gene has CDR1 SEHNR and CDR2 FQNEAQ (reference sequence). CDR3 length: 15 amino acids. Written as DNA, the CDR3 is TGTGCCAGCAGCTTAATTCAGGGGGCTTCGGACGTGCAGTACTTC. Its translation: CASSLIQGASDVQYF.

This chain connects TRBV27 to TRBJ1-5; 8 positions agree with TRBD1. Per germline, CDR1 MNHEY and CDR2 SMNVEV (reference sequence). Losses at the gene ends were 8 bases for V and 3 bases for J; bases not matched to a gene: 6. The CDR3 has 14 residues. In DNA, the CDR3 is TGTGCCAGCGCTTTGACAGGGGTCAATCAGCCCCAGCATTTT. Translated: CASALTGVNQPQHF.

The rearrangement uses TRBV6-4 and TRBJ2-1; tentatively, D is TRBD1 (5 bases). Germline V gene data show CDR1 as MRHNA and CDR2 as SNTAGT. There are 13 residues in the CDR3. Trimming removed 0 bases from V and 11 bases from J, with 11 bases in between. CDR3 DNA sequence: TGTGCCAGCAGTGACTCAGGGGTCCCAAAGCAGTTCTTC. Protein: CASSDSGVPKQFF.

This clonotype was counted only a few times. The chain combines TRBV9 with TRBJ2-2, with 10 bases aligning to TRBD1. Trimming cost V 4 bases and J 4 bases; bases outside gene matches: 10. The germline gives CDR1 SGDLS, CDR2 YYNGEE. The CDR3 totals 17 residues. The CDR3 reads CASSPREGQGITGELFF. The DNA of the CDR3 is TGTGCCAGCAGCCCCCGGGAGGGACAGGGGATCACCGGGGAGCTGTTTTTT.

The V call is TRBV29-1, the J call TRBJ2-7; weak D call: TRBD1 (6 bases). The CDR3 consists of 15 residues. V lost 4 bases and J 2 bases, leaving 18 bases between the germline ends. Germline assignment: CDR1 SQVTM and CDR2 ANQGSEA. DNA of the CDR3: TGCAGCGTTGTCGGACAGTTTGATAGCCCCTACGAGCAGTACTTC. Translated: CSVVGQFDSPYEQYF.

This clonotype came up a few times. V usage is TRBV27 and J usage is TRBJ2-1, with D uncertain. CDR1 and CDR2 (germline): MNHEY, SMNVEV (reference sequence). The length of the CDR3 is 14 residues. Trimming removed 5 bases from V and 8 bases from J, with 16 bases in between. CDR3 DNA: TGTGCCAGCAGTCCATTAGAATTGTTGCATGAGCAGTTCTTC. Protein product: CASSPLELLHEQFF.

This clonotype was seen just once. The chain has TRBV6-4 and TRBJ2-1, with TRBD2 matching 7 bases. The V segment lost 4 bases and the J segment 7 bases; nucleotides outside the gene matches: 10. Germline CDR1 and CDR2: MRHNA and SNTAGT. The CDR3 sequence is 15 residues long. The CDR3, as DNA: TGTGCCAGCAGTGTCGGGGCGGGGGAGTCAAATGAGCAGTTCTTC. Its protein is CASSVGAGESNEQFF.

V gene TRBV6-2 or TRBV6-3 combines with J gene TRBJ2-2; D uncertain. The V and J ends lost 3 bases and 1 base respectively, with 15 bases between them. The CDR3 sequence is 17 residues long. The germline V gene has CDR1 MNHEY and CDR2 SVGEGT. As DNA, the CDR3 is TGTGCCAGCAGTTATTCACCCCCCTATAAGAACACCGGGGAGCTGTTTTTT. Translating gives CASSYSPPYKNTGELFF.

V and J are TRBV6-1 and TRBJ2-7, with 7 nucleotides matching TRBD2. The CDR3 is 15 amino acids. From germline, CDR1 is MNHNS and CDR2 SASEGT. Trimming took 5 bases from V and 1 from J; bases not matched to a gene: 8. CDR3 sequence: CASSPRGGQSYEQYV. The CDR3 bases are TGTGCCAGCAGTCCCCGCGGGGGTCAGTCCTACGAGCAGTACGTC.

This clonotype was seen only a few times. This sequence joins TRBV5-1 and TRBJ2-5; D is perhaps TRBD1 (5 bases). CDR1 SGHRS and CDR2 YFSETQ come from the germline V gene. V lost 7 bases, J lost 0 bases, and 16 bases lay in between. The CDR3 is 15 residues long. The CDR3 region is CASQGGMLYQETQYF. The CDR3 nucleotides are TGCGCCAGCCAGGGTGGAATGCTGTACCAAGAGACCCAGTACTTC.

This clonotype has only a few counts. V is TRBV4-3 and J is TRBJ1-6; 7 positions agree with TRBD1. J was trimmed by 12 bases and V by 1 base; bases with no gene match: 9. The CDR3 runs to 15 residues. Looked up from germline, CDR1 is LGHNA and CDR2 is YSLEER. Here the CDR3 reads CASSQGQGGRGPLHF. The CDR3 nucleotides are TGCGCCAGCAGCCAAGGACAGGGCGGACGGGGACCCCTCCACTTT.

In this sample, this clonotype turned up many times. The genes are TRBV27 and TRBJ2-1, with 7 nucleotides matching TRBD2. This CDR3 is built from 14 residues. Trimming at V came to 5 bases and at J to 1 base, leaving 2 bases not matched to a gene. CDR1 is MNHEY and CDR2 is SMNVEV in the germline V gene (reference sequence). The CDR3 region has the DNA TGTGCCAGCAGTCCGGGACTATCCTACAATGAGCAGTTCTTC. Its protein is CASSPGLSYNEQFF.

The table lists this clonotype with many counts. This chain links TRBV19 with TRBJ2-1; maybe TRBD2 (6 bases). Germline V gene data show CDR1 as LNHDA and CDR2 as SQIVND (reference sequence). This CDR3 has 15 residues. V was shortened by 3 bases and J by 9 bases, with 18 bases between the two germline ends. This CDR3 reads CASSIQASEVPEQFF. DNA of the CDR3: TGTGCCAGTAGTATCCAAGCTAGCGAGGTTCCTGAGCAGTTCTTC.

This clonotype appeared a few times. The chain recombines TRBV4-1 with TRBJ1-1; 9 nucleotides agree with TRBD1. Germline CDR1 MGHRA, CDR2 YSYEKL. The ends lost 5 bases at V and 4 bases at J; junction bases unmatched: 2. The CDR3 is 13 amino acids. DNA of the CDR3: TGCGCCAGCAGCGCACAGGGGGCCACTGAAGCTTTCTTT. Amino acid sequence: CASSAQGATEAFF.

The chain employs TRBV12-3 or TRBV12-4 and TRBJ2-3; D is unresolved. CDR3 length: 13 residues. The ends were cut back, 4 bases at V and 1 base at J, with 6 bases in the middle. The CDR3: CASSSSGTDTQYF. CDR3 DNA: TGTGCCAGCAGTTCGTCTGGCACAGATACGCAGTATTTT.

CDR3 sequence (DNA): TGTGCCAGCAGCCAAGAAAGGGGTTACATTCAGTACTTC. As protein: CASSQERGYIQYF. V is TRBV3-1 and J is TRBJ2-4, with D maybe TRBD1 (5 bases). V lost 0 bases to trimming and J lost 8 bases, with 8 bases between them. Germline V gene lookup returns CDR1 LGHDT and CDR2 YNNKEL (reference sequence). CDR3 length: 13 residues.

This clonotype was counted only a few times. This chain uses TRBV7-9 with TRBJ2-3, with a weak D call TRBD2 (6 bases). The length of the CDR3 is 13 residues. Trimming left V 3 bases short and J 4 bases short, with 8 bases between. CDR1 is SEHNR, CDR2 FQNEAQ, per germline (reference sequence). Here the CDR3 reads CASSFGGADTQYF. In DNA, the CDR3 is TGTGCCAGCAGCTTCGGGGGAGCAGATACGCAGTATTTT.

This clonotype was counted between two and nine times. The chain employs TRBV7-9 and TRBJ1-2, with D perhaps TRBD1 (5 bases). Trimming took off 7 bases at V and 2 bases at J, with 11 bases between the two ends. This CDR3 is 13 amino acids long. Germline V lookup: CDR1 SEHNR, CDR2 FQNEAQ (reference sequence). The CDR3 DNA is TGTGCCAGCACCACTGGGGGGAACTATGGCTACACCTTC. Amino acids: CASTTGGNYGYTF.

The chain carries TRBV4-2 and TRBJ1-1, with TRBD1 identical over 7 bases. V was pared by 4 bases and J by 1 base, with 3 bases of the junction left unmatched. CDR3 length: 14 residues. The germline V gene has CDR1 LGHNA and CDR2 YNFKEQ. CDR3 DNA sequence: TGTGCCAGCAGCCTGGACAGGCCGAACACTGAAGCTTTCTTT. Its translation: CASSLDRPNTEAFF.

The rearrangement joins TRBV15 to TRBJ2-7; D could derive from TRBD1 or TRBD2 (5 bases each). V gave up 5 bases and J gave up 9 bases, with 14 bases separating them. Germline lookup yields CDR1 LNHNV and CDR2 YYDKDF (reference sequence). The CDR3 consists of 12 residues. The CDR3 loop reads CATSWGGGSQYV. Here the CDR3 DNA reads TGTGCCACCAGCTGGGGTGGGGGATCGCAGTACGTC.

V and J are TRBV12-3 or TRBV12-4 and TRBJ2-1; 8 bases are a match to TRBD2. After removal of 1 base from V and 8 bases from J, the junction contained 7 bases not matched to a gene. The CDR3 is made up of 15 amino acids. The CDR3 is CASSLGGGLVHEQFF. The CDR3 bases are TGTGCCAGCAGTTTAGGCGGGGGGCTCGTCCATGAGCAGTTCTTC.

This clonotype was detected only a few times. This rearrangement joins TRBV3-1 to TRBJ2-1; 13 bases agree with TRBD2. The CDR3 is 16 amino acids. Germline V gene lookup returns CDR1 LGHDT and CDR2 YNNKEL (reference sequence). V trimming: 4 bases; J trimming: 8 bases; junction bases outside the gene matches: 8. The chain's CDR3 is CASSPDLGLAGDEQFF. The CDR3 DNA sequence: TGTGCCAGCAGCCCCGACCTCGGACTAGCGGGGGATGAGCAGTTCTTC.

The rearrangement links TRBV6-2 or TRBV6-3 to TRBJ2-5; 7 nucleotides agree with TRBD1. Germline V gene data show CDR1 as MNHEY and CDR2 as SVGEGT. The CDR3 totals 15 residues. The J segment lost 3 bases and the V segment lost 7 bases, leaving 11 bases of the junction unmatched. CDR3 residues: CASNTGTAQKETQYF. The CDR3 DNA is TGTGCCAGCAATACCGGGACAGCGCAGAAAGAGACCCAGTACTTC.

In this sample, this clonotype turned up many times. The chain couples TRBV14 to TRBJ2-6; D gene ambiguous. CDR3 length: 15 residues. Germline CDR1 is SGHDN and CDR2 is FVKESK. Trimming removed 3 bases at V and 0 bases at J, with 6 bases between. The CDR3 region has the DNA TGTGCCAGCAGCCACCGATTCTCTGGGGCCAACGTCCTGACTTTC. Protein: CASSHRFSGANVLTF.